The 27 T cell receptor beta chains in this list originate from one sample, sequenced in a study of blood T cell repertoires in COVID-19 (dated by TCRdb to 2018 to 2020). The library was built by means of the immunoSEQ multiplex PCR assay. TCRdb provides this immuneACCESS table in a form limited to in-frame rearrangements. Some clones are lacking; in checked studies, under half of them reflect an unresolved V gene, and why the rest are absent is not known. This sample comprises about 180,000 clones, around four fifths of them detected only once. The top ten hold 6.5% to 8% of the sample. The sample comprised peripheral blood. The source is a man between 65 and 85 years old with active or convalescent COVID-19.

The chain links TRBV2 to TRBJ1-3, with a weak D call TRBD1 (5 bases). The length of the CDR3 is 15 residues. CDR1 is SNHLY, CDR2 FYNNEI, per germline. Deletions cut 6 bases from V and 0 bases from J, with 12 bases between. CDR3 bases: TGTGCCAGCAGCGCGAACAGGCACTCTGGAAACACCATATATTTT. It codes for CASSANRHSGNTIYF.

J is TRBJ1-5 and V is TRBV9; no clear D gene. Trimming left V 4 bases short and J 7 bases short, with 18 bases between. This CDR3 region has 15 residues. Germline loops: CDR1 SGDLS, CDR2 YYNGEE. CDR3 sequence (DNA): TGTGCCAGCAGCCGCGATTACGCTCTTGCCCAGCCCCAGCATTTT. Its protein is CASSRDYALAQPQHF.

This chain links TRBV2 with TRBJ1-1, with TRBD1 matching 8 bases. Germline CDR1 reads SNHLY; CDR2 reads FYNNEI. This CDR3 region has 14 residues. J gave up 2 bases and V 5 bases, and 4 bases lay outside the gene matches. The DNA of the CDR3 is TGTGCCAGCAGTCTACAGGGGGGTAACACTGAAGCTTTCTTT. Amino acid sequence: CASSLQGGNTEAFF. The full variable domain, completed using reference TRBV2 and TRBJ1-1, is EPEVTQTPSHQVTQMGQEVILRCVPISNHLYFYWYRQILGQKVEFLVSFYNNEISEKSEIFDDQFSVERPDGSNFTLKIRSTKLEDSAMYFCASSLQGGNTEAFFGQGTRLTVV.

As for this clone: The junction departs from germline at one end; a sequencing error may be responsible. Other DNA sequences within the sample encode an identical CDR3. V is TRBV18 and J is TRBJ2-7; 7 nucleotides agree with TRBD1. CDR1 and CDR2 (germline): KGHSH, LQKENI. The CDR3 runs to 16 residues. The CDR3 reads CASSPSNRGERYEQYF. CDR3 sequence (DNA): TGTGCTAGCTCACCGAGCAACAGGGGTGAAAGATACGAGCAGTACTTC.

This clone was observed once. CDR3 DNA: TGCGCCAGCAGCCGGACCCGGGGTGAGGGCTACACCTTC. Its protein is CASSRTRGEGYTF. The chain carries TRBV4-3 and TRBJ1-2; D call uncertain. The CDR3 runs to 13 residues. Germline CDR1 is LGHNA and CDR2 is YSLEER. V shed 4 bases and J shed 8 bases, with 14 bases lying between them.

The chain couples TRBV27 to TRBJ2-5, with TRBD1 matching over 7 bases. With V trimmed by 2 bases and J by 5 bases, 11 bases remained unmatched. The CDR3 runs 16 residues. Germline V gives CDR1 MNHEY, CDR2 SMNVEV (reference sequence). In DNA, the CDR3 is TGTGCCAGCAGTTTAGTCGGCCAGGGGGAGTGGGAGACCCAGTACTTC. This translates into CASSLVGQGEWETQYF.

The J gene is TRBJ2-7, the V gene TRBV18, with 11 positions matching TRBD1. This CDR3 region has 18 residues. Germline loops: CDR1 KGHSH, CDR2 LQKENI. The J segment lost 1 base and the V segment lost 3 bases, leaving 11 bases of the junction unmatched. CDR3 region: CASSPQLGGTGGSYEQYF. The CDR3 nucleotides are TGTGCCAGCTCACCCCAACTAGGCGGGACAGGGGGATCCTACGAGCAGTACTTC.

The CDR3 nucleotides are TGTGCCAGCAGCCAGGGGACTAGCGCGACCTACGAGCAGTACTTC. Its translation is CASSQGTSATYEQYF. The chain combines TRBV3-1 (or the pseudogene TRBV3-2) with TRBJ2-7, with 10 bases identical to TRBD2. The CDR3 runs 15 residues. The germline V gene encodes CDR1 LGHDT and CDR2 YNNKEL (reference sequence). V dropped 3 bases and J dropped 2; count of bases not matched to a gene: 4.

The rearrangement uses TRBV7-9 and TRBJ2-2; D is possibly TRBD2 (6 bases). CDR3 length: 13 amino acids. Germline V gene sequence: CDR1 SEHNR, CDR2 FQNEAQ (reference sequence). V gave up 2 bases and J gave up 9 bases, with 10 bases separating them. The CDR3 DNA reads as TGTGCCAGCAGCTTAACTAGCAAATGGGAGCTGTTTTTT. Protein sequence: CASSLTSKWELFF. The entire variable domain, with the rest obtained from reference TRBV7-9 and TRBJ2-2, is as follows: DTGVSQNPRHKITKRGQNVTFRCDPISEHNRLYWYRQTLGQGPEFLTYFQNEAQLEKSRLLSDRFSAERPKGSFSTLEIQRTEQGDSAMYLCASSLTSKWELFFGEGSRLTVL.

The J gene is TRBJ2-1, the V gene TRBV3-1 (or the pseudogene TRBV3-2); D might be TRBD2 (5 bases). The germline V gene has CDR1 LGHDT and CDR2 YNNKEL (reference sequence). The CDR3 sequence is 15 residues long. V was trimmed by 2 bases and J by 0 bases, leaving 8 bases between them. DNA of the CDR3: TGTGCCAGCAGCCAACAGGACTTCTCCTACAATGAGCAGTTCTTC. Its protein is CASSQQDFSYNEQFF.

The V call is TRBV4-1, the J call TRBJ2-7; TRBD1 agrees at 7 bases. Germline values: CDR1 MGHRA, CDR2 YSYEKL. The CDR3 sequence is 16 residues long. After removal of 1 base from V and 4 bases from J, the junction contained 10 bases not matched to a gene. CDR3 region: CASSQVYRDSKYEQYF. The DNA for the CDR3 is TGCGCCAGCAGCCAAGTGTACCGGGACAGCAAGTACGAGCAGTACTTC.

The rearrangement uses TRBV27 and TRBJ2-5; D gene ambiguous. The CDR3 is made up of 14 amino acids. The germline CDR1 and CDR2 sequences are MNHEY and SMNVEV (reference sequence). The V end was cut by 3 bases, the J end by 7 bases, with 15 bases between. CDR3 sequence reads: CASSFSKRSGTQYF. The CDR3 bases are TGTGCCAGCAGTTTTTCGAAACGTTCGGGGACCCAGTACTTC.

This clone was picked up a small number of times. The rearrangement joins TRBV28 to TRBJ2-1; D remains unclear. Trimming left V 7 bases short and J 5 bases short, with 9 bases between. The CDR3 totals 12 residues. Per the germline V gene, CDR1 is MDHEN and CDR2 is SYDVKM. CDR3 nucleotide sequence: TGTGCCAGCAAAGAGATCAACAATGAGCAGTTCTTC. Residues: CASKEINNEQFF.

This clone showed up just once. The chain is built from TRBV11-2 and TRBJ1-1, with a possible D match to TRBD1 (6 bases). Trimming left V 4 bases short and J 9 bases short, with 15 bases between. The CDR3 is made up of 13 amino acids. Germline V lookup: CDR1 SGHAT, CDR2 FQNNGV. The CDR3 DNA sequence: TGTGCCAGCAGCTCCGATCTGGACAGCCAAGCTTTCTTT. Amino acid sequence: CASSSDLDSQAFF.

The V call is TRBV5-5, the J call TRBJ1-2, with D possibly matching TRBD1 (5 bases). V lost 7 bases and J 3 bases, leaving 10 bases between the germline ends. This CDR3 comprises 12 residues. The V gene's germline CDR1 is SGHKS and CDR2 YYEKEE (reference sequence). CDR3 nucleotide sequence: TGTGCCAGCGGGGAGGGGCACTATGGCTACACCTTC. This encodes CASGEGHYGYTF.

The count of this clone is one. The genes are TRBV27 and TRBJ2-3; D remains unclear. This CDR3 region has 14 residues. V was clipped by 4 bases and J by 2 bases, with 10 bases between them. Germline CDR1 and CDR2: MNHEY and SMNVEV (reference sequence). In nucleotides, the CDR3 is TGTGCCAGCAGTTCACTACCTCACACAGATACGCAGTATTTT. It yields the protein CASSSLPHTDTQYF.

V and J are TRBV27 and TRBJ2-2, with a weak D call TRBD1 (5 bases). Between the trimmed V and J ends, which lost 4 bases and 5 bases, there was a span of 17 bases. This CDR3 is 16 amino acids long. Germline V gene data show CDR1 as MNHEY and CDR2 as SMNVEV (reference sequence). The CDR3 sequence: CASSSGPSWETGELFF. CDR3 nucleotide sequence: TGTGCCAGCAGTTCAGGGCCCTCCTGGGAAACCGGGGAGCTGTTTTTT.

Written as DNA, the CDR3 is TGTGCCAGCAGTACGACAGGGGACTATGGCTACACCTTC. Its translation: CASSTTGDYGYTF. V usage is TRBV6-5 and J usage is TRBJ1-2, with 8 bases fitting TRBD1. The CDR3 contains 13 residues. The germline CDR1 and CDR2 sequences are MNHEY and SVGAGI. Germline trimming cut 5 bases from V and 3 bases from J; bases unmatched to any gene: 2.

V and J are TRBV6-5 and TRBJ2-5; possible D gene TRBD1, 6 bases. The CDR3 totals 14 residues. CDR1 MNHEY and CDR2 SVGAGI come from the germline V gene. The V end lost 6 bases, the J end lost 2 bases, and 13 bases lay between the germline ends. The CDR3 here is CASRVYREQETQYF. DNA of the CDR3: TGTGCCAGCAGGGTCTACAGGGAACAAGAGACCCAGTACTTC.

This chain uses TRBV5-4 with TRBJ2-3; 9 bases line up with TRBD2. The CDR3 is 16 amino acids. V lost 2 bases to trimming and J lost 0 bases; unmatched junction nucleotides: 4. The germline V gene has CDR1 SGHNT and CDR2 YYREEE (reference sequence). CDR3 sequence reads: CASSFWRGGSTDTQYF. CDR3 nucleotides: TGTGCCAGCAGCTTTTGGCGGGGGGGTAGCACAGATACGCAGTATTTT.

This rearrangement joins TRBV19 to TRBJ2-3; 15 nucleotides align to TRBD2. The junction had 12 bases not matched to a gene; V was cut back by 6 bases and J by 8 bases. Germline loops: CDR1 LNHDA, CDR2 SQIVND (reference sequence). The CDR3 totals 17 residues. CDR3 sequence (DNA): TGTGCCAGTAGCCAGGGAGGACTAGCGGGGGGGCTAGGTACGCAGTATTTT. This sequence encodes CASSQGGLAGGLGTQYF.

This sequence joins TRBV5-4 and TRBJ2-5, with TRBD2 matching 9 bases. V trimming: 4 bases; J trimming: 5 bases; junction bases outside the gene matches: 3. The germline gives CDR1 SGHNT, CDR2 YYREEE (reference sequence). The CDR3 covers 13 residues. CDR3: CASSVSGSETQYF. In nucleotides, the CDR3 is TGTGCCAGCAGCGTTAGCGGGAGCGAGACCCAGTACTTC. Together with reference TRBV5-4 and TRBJ2-5, the CDR3 gives the full variable domain: ETGVTQSPTHLIKTRGQQVTLRCSSQSGHNTVSWYQQALGQGPQFIFQYYREEENGRGNFPPRFSGLQFPNYSSELNVNALELDDSALYLCASSVSGSETQYFGPGTRLLVL.

This clone was seen more than once but under ten times. This chain joins TRBV29-1 and TRBJ1-1; D remains ambiguous. V was cut by 8 bases and J by 0 bases, with 16 bases left in between. Looked up from germline, CDR1 is SQVTM and CDR2 is ANQGSEA. This CDR3 is built from 14 residues. The CDR3 here is CSLTSALMNTEAFF. CDR3 in DNA: TGCAGCCTGACGAGCGCCCTGATGAACACTGAAGCTTTCTTT.

The genes are TRBV11-3 and TRBJ2-2, with a weak D call TRBD1 (6 bases). Trimming pared 5 bases from V and 4 bases from J, leaving 14 bases between. The CDR3 runs to 15 residues. The germline V gene encodes CDR1 SGHNT and CDR2 YENEEA. CDR3 amino acids: CASSKRQGTTGELFF. The CDR3 coding sequence is TGTGCCAGCAGCAAAAGGCAGGGGACCACCGGGGAGCTGTTTTTT.

The V and J genes are TRBV19 and TRBJ1-1, with a possible D match to TRBD1 (6 bases). The V gene lost 3 bases and the J gene lost 4 bases, with 18 bases spanning the gap. Germline CDR1 and CDR2: LNHDA and SQIVND (reference sequence). The CDR3 loop spans 16 amino acids. The chain's CDR3 is CASSIRYNGRGTEAFF. The DNA of the CDR3 is TGTGCCAGTAGTATCCGATATAACGGCAGGGGCACTGAAGCTTTCTTT.

This clone was counted a few times. V is TRBV7-8 and J is TRBJ1-6; possibly TRBD1 for D (6 bases). CDR1 and CDR2 from the germline V gene are SGHVS and FQNEAQ. The CDR3 is 15 amino acids. V was trimmed by 5 bases and J by 6 bases, leaving 14 bases between them. In DNA form, the CDR3 reads TGTGCCAGCAGCACCAGGGGAGATGGTAATTCACCCCTCCACTTT. It specifies CASSTRGDGNSPLHF. The whole variable domain, filled in from reference TRBV7-8 and TRBJ1-6, reads GAGVSQSPRYKVAKRGQDVALRCDPISGHVSLFWYQQALGQGPEFLTYFQNEAQLDKSGLPSDRFFAERPEGSVSTLKIQRTQQEDSAVYLCASSTRGDGNSPLHFGNGTRLTVT.

The V and J genes are TRBV5-1 and TRBJ1-1, with D tentatively TRBD1 (5 bases). Trimming cost V 2 bases and J 1 base, with 18 bases left between them. The CDR3 length is 17 residues. The germline V gene has CDR1 SGHRS and CDR2 YFSETQ. The CDR3 DNA sequence: TGCGCCAGCAGCTTAAACCCCGGATCGGGGGGGAACACTGAAGCTTTCTTT. Translation gives CASSLNPGSGGNTEAFF.